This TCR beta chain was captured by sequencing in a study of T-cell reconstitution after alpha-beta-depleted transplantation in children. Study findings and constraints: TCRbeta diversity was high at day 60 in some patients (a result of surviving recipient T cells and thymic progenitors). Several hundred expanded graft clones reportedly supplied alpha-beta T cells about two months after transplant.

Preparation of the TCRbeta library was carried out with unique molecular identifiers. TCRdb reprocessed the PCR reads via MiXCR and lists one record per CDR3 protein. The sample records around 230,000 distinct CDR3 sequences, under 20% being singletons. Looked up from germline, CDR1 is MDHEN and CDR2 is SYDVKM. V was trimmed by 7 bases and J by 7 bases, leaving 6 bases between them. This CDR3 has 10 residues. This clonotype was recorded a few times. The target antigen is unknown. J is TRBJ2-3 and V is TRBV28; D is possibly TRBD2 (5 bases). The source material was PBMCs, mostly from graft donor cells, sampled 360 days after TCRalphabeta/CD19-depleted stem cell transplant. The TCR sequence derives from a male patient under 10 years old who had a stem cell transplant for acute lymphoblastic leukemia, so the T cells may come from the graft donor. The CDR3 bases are TGTGCCAGCAACGGGAATACGCAGTATTTT. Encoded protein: CASNGNTQYF.